This entry concerns a single TCR beta chain. Its antigen is as yet unknown. Germline CDR1 MDHEN, CDR2 SYDVKM. Trimming stripped 2 bases from V and 0 bases from J, with 11 bases between. This CDR3 contains 16 residues. This sample was taken from a study of T cell responses to AZD1222 COVID-19 vaccine. Clones were read by immunoSEQ multiplex PCR, and TCRdb kept only the in-frame ones, dropping some. The sample lists roughly 100,000 clones, 86% occurring once. Overall study findings and caveats: Two AZD1222 administrations were followed by greater Spike-specific TCR breadth and depth. With dominance at 160-218 and 743-854, vaccine-associated CD4 TCRs spanned spike. AZD1222 recipients seropositive at baseline numbered only six or seven. Repertoire sampling occurred only after the peak T cell response.

The receptor's source is an adult in good health. The sequencing used peripheral blood, collected on day 0 of AZD1222 vaccination. The chain carries TRBV28 and TRBJ2-1; the D gene is possibly TRBD1 (5 bases). The CDR3 DNA reads as TGTGCCAGCAGTTTAGCGACAGCCACCTCCTACAATGAGCAGTTCTTC. Translation: CASSLATATSYNEQFF.